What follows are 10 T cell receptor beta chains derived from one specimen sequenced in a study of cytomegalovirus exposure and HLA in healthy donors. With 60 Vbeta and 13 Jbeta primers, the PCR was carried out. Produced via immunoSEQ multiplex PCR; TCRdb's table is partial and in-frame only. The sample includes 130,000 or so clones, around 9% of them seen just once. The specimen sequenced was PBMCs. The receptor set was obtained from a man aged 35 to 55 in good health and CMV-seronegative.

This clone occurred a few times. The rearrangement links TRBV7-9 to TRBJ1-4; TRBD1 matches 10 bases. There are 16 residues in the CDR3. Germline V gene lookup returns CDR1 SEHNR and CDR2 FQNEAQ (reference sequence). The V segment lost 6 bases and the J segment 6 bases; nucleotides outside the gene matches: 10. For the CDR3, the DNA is TGTGCCAGCAGACCGGACCGGACAGGGGGTGATGAAAAACTGTTTTTT. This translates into CASRPDRTGGDEKLFF.

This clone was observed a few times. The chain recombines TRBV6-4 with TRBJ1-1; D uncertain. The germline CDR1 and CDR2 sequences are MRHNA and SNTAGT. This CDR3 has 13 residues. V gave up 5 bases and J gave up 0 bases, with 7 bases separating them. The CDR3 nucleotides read TGTGCCAGCAGTCTCCGTTTGAACACTGAAGCTTTCTTT. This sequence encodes CASSLRLNTEAFF.

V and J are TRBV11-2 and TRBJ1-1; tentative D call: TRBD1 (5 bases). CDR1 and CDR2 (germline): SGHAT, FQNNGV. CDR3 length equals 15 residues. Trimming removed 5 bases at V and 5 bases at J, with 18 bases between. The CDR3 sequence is CASSLQVYEETEAFF. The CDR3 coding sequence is TGTGCCAGCAGCCTACAGGTTTATGAAGAGACTGAAGCTTTCTTT.

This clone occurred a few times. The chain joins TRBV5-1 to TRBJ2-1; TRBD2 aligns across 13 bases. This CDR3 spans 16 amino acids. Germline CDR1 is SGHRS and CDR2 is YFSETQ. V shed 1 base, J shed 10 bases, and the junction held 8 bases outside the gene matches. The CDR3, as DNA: TGCGCCAGCAGCTTGACTAGCGGGGGGGCGGGTAGCGAGCAGTTCTTC. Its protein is CASSLTSGGAGSEQFF.

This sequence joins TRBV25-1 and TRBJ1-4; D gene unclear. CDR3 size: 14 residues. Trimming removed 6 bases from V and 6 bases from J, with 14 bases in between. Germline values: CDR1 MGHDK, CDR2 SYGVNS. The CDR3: CASRSGGSHEKLFF. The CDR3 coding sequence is TGTGCCAGCAGGTCGGGAGGATCCCATGAAAAACTGTTTTTT.

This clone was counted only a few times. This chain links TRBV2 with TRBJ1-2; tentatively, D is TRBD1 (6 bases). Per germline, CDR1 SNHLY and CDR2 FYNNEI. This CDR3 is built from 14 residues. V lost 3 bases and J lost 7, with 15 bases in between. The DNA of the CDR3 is TGTGCCAGCAGTGAGGCGGACAGAAGGTCTGGCTACACCTTC. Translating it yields CASSEADRRSGYTF.

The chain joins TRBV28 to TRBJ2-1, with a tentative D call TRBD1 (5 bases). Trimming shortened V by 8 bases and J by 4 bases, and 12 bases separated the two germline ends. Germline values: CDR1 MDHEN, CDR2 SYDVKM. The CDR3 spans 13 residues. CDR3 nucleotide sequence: TGTGCCAGCTCTGTGACAGCTTACAATGAGCAGTTCTTC. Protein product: CASSVTAYNEQFF.

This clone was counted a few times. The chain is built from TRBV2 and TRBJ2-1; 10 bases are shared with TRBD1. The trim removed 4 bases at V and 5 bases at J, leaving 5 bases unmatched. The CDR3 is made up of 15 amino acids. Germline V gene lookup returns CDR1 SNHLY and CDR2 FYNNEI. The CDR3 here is CASSGGQGVNNEQFF. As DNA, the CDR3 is TGTGCCAGCAGTGGAGGACAGGGGGTAAACAATGAGCAGTTCTTC.

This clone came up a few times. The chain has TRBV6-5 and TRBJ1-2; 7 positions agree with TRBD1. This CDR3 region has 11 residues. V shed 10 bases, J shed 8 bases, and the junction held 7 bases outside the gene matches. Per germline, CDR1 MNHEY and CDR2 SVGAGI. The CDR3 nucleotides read TGTGCCACCACAGGGGTGTTAGGCTACACCTTC. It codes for CATTGVLGYTF.

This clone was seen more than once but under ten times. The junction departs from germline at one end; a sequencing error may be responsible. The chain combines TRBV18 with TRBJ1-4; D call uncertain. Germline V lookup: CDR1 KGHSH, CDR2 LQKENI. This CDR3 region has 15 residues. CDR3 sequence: CASSPLGGTNEKLFF. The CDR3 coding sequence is TGTGCCAGCTCCCCACTCGGAGGAACTAATGAAAAACTGTTTTTT.